The 28 T cell receptor beta chains below all came from one sample that was sequenced in a study of OX40 agonist ivuxolimab in advanced cancers. Receptor libraries were prepared by the immunoSEQ multiplex PCR assay. TCRdb carries this immuneACCESS record with in-frame sequences only. Its versions omit some clonotypes, under half of them owing to an unresolved V gene in the studies checked, with the rest unexplained. This sample holds some 60,000 clones; approximately 84% were observed only once. The ten largest clones represent roughly 13% of the sample. The sequencing used CD4+ or CD8+ T cells sorted from blood, collected in a trial of the OX40 agonist ivuxolimab. The receptors come from an adult with an advanced solid tumor such as melanoma, head and neck, liver or kidney cancer.

The chain couples TRBV6-1 to TRBJ1-5, with a weak D call TRBD1 (6 bases). V was pared by 1 base and J by 7 bases, with 8 bases between. The CDR3 covers 13 residues. CDR1 and CDR2 from the germline V gene are MNHNS and SASEGT. The CDR3 DNA is TGTGCCAGCAGTGAAGAAGGGGGGCAGCCCCAGCATTTT. Translation gives CASSEEGGQPQHF.

J is TRBJ2-7 and V is TRBV4-2; D is perhaps TRBD2 (6 bases). The CDR3 has 14 amino acids. V gave up 2 bases and J gave up 3 bases, with 11 bases separating them. Per germline, CDR1 LGHNA and CDR2 YNFKEQ. CDR3 amino acids: CASSQSLRDYEQYF. The CDR3 region has the DNA TGTGCCAGCAGCCAAAGCTTGCGGGACTACGAGCAGTACTTC.

The chain recombines TRBV9 with TRBJ2-5, with D uncertain. The V and J ends lost 0 bases and 5 bases respectively, with 14 bases between them. Germline-derived CDR1 and CDR2 are SGDLS and YYNGEE. The CDR3 totals 15 residues. The CDR3 here is CASSVEVYSSETQYF. Here the CDR3 DNA reads TGTGCCAGCAGCGTAGAGGTCTATTCGTCGGAGACCCAGTACTTC.

The genes are TRBV5-4 and TRBJ2-3; D is unclear. Germline V gene lookup returns CDR1 SGHNT and CDR2 YYREEE (reference sequence). The CDR3 is made up of 14 amino acids. Trimming stripped 0 bases from V and 0 bases from J, with 5 bases between. CDR3 region: CASSLVTSTDTQYF. The CDR3 nucleotides read TGTGCCAGCAGCTTGGTTACTAGCACAGATACGCAGTATTTT. Full variable domain (rest looked up from reference TRBV5-4 and TRBJ2-3): ETGVTQSPTHLIKTRGQQVTLRCSSQSGHNTVSWYQQALGQGPQFIFQYYREEENGRGNFPPRFSGLQFPNYSSELNVNALELDDSALYLCASSLVTSTDTQYFGPGTRLTVL.

The chain joins TRBV9 to TRBJ2-2; D tentatively reads TRBD1 or TRBD2 (5 bases each). CDR3 length: 17 residues. V dropped 6 bases and J dropped 2 bases, with 20 bases sitting between them. CDR1 is SGDLS and CDR2 is YYNGEE in the germline V gene. CDR3 sequence (DNA): TGTGCCAGCAAAAGCCCCGGGGCGGGCCTTAACACCGGGGAGCTGTTTTTT. It is translated as CASKSPGAGLNTGELFF.

The rearrangement uses TRBV7-6 and TRBJ1-4; D is possibly TRBD1 (6 bases). The CDR3 spans 17 residues. The V end was cut by 5 bases, the J end by 6 bases, with 22 bases between. Germline assignment: CDR1 SGHVS and CDR2 FNYEAQ. The CDR3 nucleotides are TGTGCCAGCAGCCAGTTTGGGGGGCGCAGCCTGGATGAAAAACTGTTTTTT. As protein: CASSQFGGRSLDEKLFF.

The rearrangement joins TRBV4-2 to TRBJ1-1, with 9 bases aligning to TRBD1. The CDR3 has 16 residues. Per germline, CDR1 LGHNA and CDR2 YNFKEQ. J lost 1 base, V lost 0 bases, and 3 bases had no gene match. Here the CDR3 DNA reads TGTGCCAGCAGCCAAGAAGGGGGACAGGGGAACACTGAAGCTTTCTTT. This sequence encodes CASSQEGGQGNTEAFF.

V usage is TRBV11-1 and J usage is TRBJ2-5; 9 positions match TRBD1. CDR1 is SGHAT, CDR2 FQDESV, per germline (reference sequence). The CDR3 runs 13 residues. V shed 4 bases and J 4 bases; nucleotides not matched to a gene: 1. The CDR3 nucleotides are TGTGCCAGCAGCTCGGACAGGGGAGAGACCCAGTACTTC. The encoded protein is CASSSDRGETQYF.

This chain links TRBV6-6 with TRBJ2-5; the match to TRBD2 covers 10 bases. The end of the DNA aligns better with TRBJ2-7, so the J call may be wrong. Germline loops: CDR1 MNHNY, CDR2 SVGAGI (reference sequence). The CDR3 contains 14 residues. The CDR3: CASSYGTSAYEQYF. The CDR3, as DNA: TGTGCCAGCAGTTACGGGACTAGCGCCTACGAGCAGTACTTC.

V is TRBV11-3 and J is TRBJ1-5; 7 nucleotides line up with TRBD1. Germline CDR1 and CDR2: SGHNT and YENEEA. V lost 5 bases to trimming and J lost 4 bases; unmatched junction nucleotides: 5. The CDR3 consists of 14 residues. Here the CDR3 reads CASSPGQVNQPQHF. CDR3 sequence (DNA): TGTGCCAGCAGCCCCGGACAGGTGAATCAGCCCCAGCATTTT.

The genes are TRBV7-6 and TRBJ2-7, with D perhaps given as TRBD1 or TRBD2 (5 bases each). This CDR3 is built from 15 residues. Germline V gives CDR1 SGHVS, CDR2 FNYEAQ. V was cut by 5 bases and J by 3 bases, with 17 bases left in between. The CDR3 region is CASSDGTPPNYEQYF. DNA of the CDR3: TGTGCCAGCAGCGACGGGACGCCTCCAAACTACGAGCAGTACTTC.

This clone was detected once. The chain has TRBV6-6 and TRBJ1-2, with D possibly matching TRBD1 (6 bases). The germline V gene encodes CDR1 MNHNY and CDR2 SVGAGI (reference sequence). This CDR3 region has 14 residues. Between the trimmed V and J ends, which lost 7 bases and 1 base, there was a span of 13 bases. The CDR3 sequence: CASNTGGLNYGYTF. DNA for the CDR3: TGTGCCAGCAATACCGGGGGGCTTAACTATGGCTACACCTTC.

This clone was observed a handful of times. The V and J genes are TRBV9 and TRBJ2-1, with D maybe TRBD1 (6 bases). The V and J ends lost 2 bases and 7 bases respectively, with 13 bases between them. Germline CDR1 SGDLS, CDR2 YYNGEE. The CDR3 runs 14 residues. The CDR3 DNA follows: TGTGCCAGCAGCGTTACAGGGAATTGGAATGAGCAGTTCTTC. Protein: CASSVTGNWNEQFF. The full variable domain, rest sourced from reference TRBV9 and TRBJ2-1, is DSGVTQTPKHLITATGQRVTLRCSPRSGDLSVYWYQQSLDQGLQFLIQYYNGEERAKGNILERFSAQQFPDLHSELNLSSLELGDSALYFCASSVTGNWNEQFFGPGTRLTVL.

The V gene is TRBV6-1, the J gene TRBJ1-6; 11 nucleotides line up with TRBD1. CDR3 length equals 15 residues. The junction had 8 bases not matched to a gene; V was cut back by 6 bases and J by 10 bases. The germline V gene encodes CDR1 MNHNS and CDR2 SASEGT. This chain's CDR3 is CASRGTGQGGSPLHF. Written as DNA, the CDR3 is TGTGCCAGCAGGGGAACGGGACAGGGGGGATCACCCCTCCACTTT.

J is TRBJ1-5 and V is TRBV7-8, with 7 bases identical to TRBD1. V was clipped by 5 bases and J by 2 bases; unmatched bases: 3. Germline assignment: CDR1 SGHVS and CDR2 FQNEAQ. This CDR3 spans 14 amino acids. The CDR3 protein is CASSPTGGNQPQHF. The CDR3 DNA is TGTGCCAGCAGCCCCACAGGGGGCAATCAGCCCCAGCATTTT. Full variable domain (rest looked up from reference TRBV7-8 and TRBJ1-5): GAGVSQSPRYKVAKRGQDVALRCDPISGHVSLFWYQQALGQGPEFLTYFQNEAQLDKSGLPSDRFFAERPEGSVSTLKIQRTQQEDSAVYLCASSPTGGNQPQHFGDGTRLSIL.

The chain employs TRBV28 and TRBJ2-7, with 12 bases aligning to TRBD2. V lost 8 bases and J lost 0; bases outside the gene matches: 2. The CDR3 totals 14 residues. Germline CDR1 MDHEN, CDR2 SYDVKM. The CDR3 loop reads CASLTSGSSYEQYF. CDR3 bases: TGTGCCAGCCTGACTAGCGGGAGCTCCTACGAGCAGTACTTC.

This chain uses TRBV4-1 with TRBJ1-6, with TRBD1 matching over 12 bases. Trimming at V came to 4 bases and at J to 8 bases, leaving 9 bases not matched to a gene. Germline V gene data show CDR1 as MGHRA and CDR2 as YSYEKL. CDR3 size: 17 residues. The CDR3 nucleotides are TGCGCCAGCAGCCCCATGGGACAGGGGGCGCGCGATTCACCCCTCCACTTT. Amino acid sequence: CASSPMGQGARDSPLHF.

The J gene is TRBJ2-3, the V gene TRBV7-9, with 10 nucleotides matching TRBD2. The CDR3 length is 15 residues. Germline V lookup: CDR1 SEHNR, CDR2 FQNEAQ (reference sequence). J gave up 4 bases and V 5 bases, and 6 bases lay outside the gene matches. CDR3 bases: TGTGCCAGCAGCGGTAGCGGGAGGAACCCAGATACGCAGTATTTT. Translation: CASSGSGRNPDTQYF.

This rearrangement joins TRBV14 to TRBJ1-1; TRBD1 agrees at 7 bases. The CDR3 has 13 amino acids. CDR1 SGHDN and CDR2 FVKESK come from the germline V gene. V lost 6 bases and J lost 0; bases outside the gene matches: 1. The DNA for the CDR3 is TGTGCCAGCAGGGGACAGCTGAACACTGAAGCTTTCTTT. Amino acids: CASRGQLNTEAFF.

The chain combines TRBV28 with TRBJ1-5, with TRBD1 as a possible D gene (6 bases). There are 15 residues in the CDR3. With 3 bases removed from V and 4 bases from J, the gap between germline ends came to 13 bases. The germline gives CDR1 MDHEN, CDR2 SYDVKM. CDR3 coding DNA: TGTGCCAGCAGTTTGGGGACACCAAGAAATCAGCCCCAGCATTTT. This codes for CASSLGTPRNQPQHF.

The rearrangement joins TRBV29-1 to TRBJ2-1; TRBD2 agrees at 8 bases. The CDR3 extends over 13 amino acids. The ends lost 8 bases at V and 10 bases at J; junction bases unmatched: 13. The germline V gene encodes CDR1 SQVTM and CDR2 ANQGSEA. Here the CDR3 reads CSNTGTSGAEQFF. The CDR3, as DNA: TGCAGCAATACCGGGACTAGTGGGGCCGAGCAGTTCTTC.

The chain has TRBV2 and TRBJ2-7; perhaps TRBD1 as D (6 bases). The germline CDR1 and CDR2 sequences are SNHLY and FYNNEI. The CDR3 loop spans 11 amino acids. V was pared by 7 bases and J by 2 bases, with 6 bases between. The CDR3 loop reads CASKGAYEQYF. CDR3 coding DNA: TGTGCCAGCAAGGGGGCCTACGAGCAGTACTTC.

The J gene is TRBJ1-4, the V gene TRBV5-1; D remains ambiguous. Trimming took 0 bases from V and 1 from J, leaving 7 bases between them. The CDR3 is made up of 15 amino acids. Germline assignment: CDR1 SGHRS and CDR2 YFSETQ. CDR3: CASSLDKRTNEKLFF. The DNA for the CDR3 is TGCGCCAGCAGCTTGGACAAGAGAACTAATGAAAAACTGTTTTTT.

The chain has TRBV28 and TRBJ1-2; TRBD1 is a possible D gene (6 bases). Germline V gives CDR1 MDHEN, CDR2 SYDVKM. The CDR3 has 15 amino acids. V gave up 7 bases and J gave up 4 bases, with 19 bases separating them. Here the CDR3 reads CASNEARGYAYGYTF. The CDR3 nucleotides read TGTGCCAGCAACGAAGCGAGGGGGTATGCCTATGGCTACACCTTC.

V and J are TRBV19 and TRBJ2-3; D gene ambiguous. Germline CDR1 and CDR2: LNHDA and SQIVND (reference sequence). Trimming pared 7 bases from V and 2 bases from J, leaving 10 bases between. This CDR3 is 13 amino acids long. Written as DNA, the CDR3 is TGTGCCAGTAAACAAGGGATCACAGATACGCAGTATTTT. It specifies CASKQGITDTQYF.

J is TRBJ1-1 and V is TRBV5-4; D remains ambiguous. Trimming took off 5 bases at V and 5 bases at J, with 16 bases between the two ends. CDR3 size: 14 residues. Per germline, CDR1 SGHNT and CDR2 YYREEE (reference sequence). The CDR3 DNA is TGTGCCAGCAGTACATTAGGCGTAGGTACTGAAGCTTTCTTT. Translating it yields CASSTLGVGTEAFF.

The rearrangement uses TRBV10-1 and TRBJ2-7, with TRBD2 matching over 13 bases. CDR1 and CDR2 (germline): WNHNN, SYGVQD (reference sequence). The J segment lost 6 bases and the V segment lost 6 bases, leaving 8 bases of the junction unmatched. This CDR3 is 15 amino acids long. The CDR3 DNA is TGCGCCAGCAGCTGGGGACTAGCGGGAAACGGCGAGCAGTACTTC. Translated, it gives CASSWGLAGNGEQYF.

The CDR3 region is CASSLWERGQNSNQPQHF. DNA for the CDR3: TGTGCCAGCAGTTTATGGGAAAGGGGACAGAATAGCAATCAGCCCCAGCATTTT. The chain combines TRBV28 with TRBJ1-5, with TRBD1 identical over 7 bases. V shed 0 bases, J shed 0 bases, and the junction held 8 bases outside the gene matches. CDR3 size: 18 residues. CDR1 is MDHEN and CDR2 is SYDVKM in the germline V gene. Full variable domain (rest looked up from reference TRBV28 and TRBJ1-5): DVKVTQSSRYLVKRTGEKVFLECVQDMDHENMFWYRQDPGLGLRLIYFSYDVKMKEKGDIPEGYSVSREKKERFSLILESASTNQTSMYLCASSLWERGQNSNQPQHFGDGTRLSIL.